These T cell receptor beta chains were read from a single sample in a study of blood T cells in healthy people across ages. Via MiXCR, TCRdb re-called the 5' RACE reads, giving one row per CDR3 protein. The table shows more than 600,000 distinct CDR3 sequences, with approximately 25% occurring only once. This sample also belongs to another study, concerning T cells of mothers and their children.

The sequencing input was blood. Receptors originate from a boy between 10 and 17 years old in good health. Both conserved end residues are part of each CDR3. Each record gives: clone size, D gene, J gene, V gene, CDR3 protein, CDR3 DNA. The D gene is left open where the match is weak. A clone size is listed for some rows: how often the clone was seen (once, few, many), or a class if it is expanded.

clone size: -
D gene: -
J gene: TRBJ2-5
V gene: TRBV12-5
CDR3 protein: CASGAYDGMEETQYF
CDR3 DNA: TGTGCTAGTGGGGCTTACGACGGAATGGAAGAGACCCAGTACTTC

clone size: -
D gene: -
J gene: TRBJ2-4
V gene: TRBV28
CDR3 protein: CASSYGAILAKNIQYF
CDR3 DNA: TGTGCCAGCAGTTATGGCGCGATACTGGCCAAAAACATTCAGTACTTC

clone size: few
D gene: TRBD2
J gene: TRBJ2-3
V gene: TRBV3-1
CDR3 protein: CASSQKTGGTSGGRQYF
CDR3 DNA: TGTGCCAGCAGCCAAAAGACCGGGGGGACTAGCGGGGGCAGGCAGTATTTT

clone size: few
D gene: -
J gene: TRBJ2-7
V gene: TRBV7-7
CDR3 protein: CASSHTTGAEQYF
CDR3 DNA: TGTGCTAGCAGTCACACGACGGGGGCCGAGCAGTACTTC

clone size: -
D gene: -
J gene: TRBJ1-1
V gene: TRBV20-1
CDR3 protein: CSARGDRGLMNTEAFF
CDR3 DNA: TGCAGTGCCAGAGGGGACCGAGGTCTCATGAACACTGAAGCTTTCTTT

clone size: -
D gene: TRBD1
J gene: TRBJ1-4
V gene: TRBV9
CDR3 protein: CASSVVGTGPGEKLFF
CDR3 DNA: TGTGCCAGCAGCGTAGTCGGGACAGGGCCGGGTGAAAAACTGTTTTTT

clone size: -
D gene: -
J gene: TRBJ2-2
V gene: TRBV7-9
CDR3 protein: CASSLHTTNTGELFF
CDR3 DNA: TGTGCCAGCAGCTTACACACCACGAACACCGGGGAGCTGTTTTTT

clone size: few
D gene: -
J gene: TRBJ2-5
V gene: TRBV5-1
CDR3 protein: CASSSGSLTDPPETQYF
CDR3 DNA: TGCGCCAGCAGCTCAGGGAGTCTGACAGATCCACCAGAGACCCAGTACTTC

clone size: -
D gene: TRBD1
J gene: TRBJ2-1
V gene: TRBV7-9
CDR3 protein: CATSTGDRGLTEQFF
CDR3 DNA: TGTGCCACCTCAACCGGGGACAGGGGGCTCACTGAGCAGTTCTTC

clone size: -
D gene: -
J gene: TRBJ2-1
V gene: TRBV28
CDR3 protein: CASSFAGRAPTEQFF
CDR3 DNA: TGTGCCAGCAGTTTTGCGGGAAGGGCTCCTACTGAGCAGTTCTTC

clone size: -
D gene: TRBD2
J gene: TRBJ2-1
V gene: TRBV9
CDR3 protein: CTSSPSTGGANEQFF
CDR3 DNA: TGTACCAGCAGCCCTTCAACGGGGGGAGCCAATGAGCAGTTCTTC

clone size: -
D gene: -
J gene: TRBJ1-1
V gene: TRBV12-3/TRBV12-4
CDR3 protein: CASRSGINTEAFF
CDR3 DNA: TGTGCCAGCCGATCAGGGATTAACACTGAAGCTTTCTTT

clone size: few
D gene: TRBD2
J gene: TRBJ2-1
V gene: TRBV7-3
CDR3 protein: CASSPRTSGKYLQFNEQFF
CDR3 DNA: TGTGCCAGCAGCCCCCGGACTAGCGGGAAATACCTACAATTTAATGAGCAGTTCTTC

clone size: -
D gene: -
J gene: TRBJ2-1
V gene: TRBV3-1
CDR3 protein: CASSLLAVDNEQFF
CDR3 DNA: TGTGCCAGCAGCCTTTTAGCGGTAGACAATGAGCAGTTCTTC

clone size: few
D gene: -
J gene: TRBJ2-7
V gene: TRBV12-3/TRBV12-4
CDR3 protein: CASTRGGGRYEQYF
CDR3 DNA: TGTGCCAGCACCAGAGGTGGCGGAAGATACGAGCAGTACTTC

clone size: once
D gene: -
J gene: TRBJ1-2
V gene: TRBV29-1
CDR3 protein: CSAEGGMSGYTF
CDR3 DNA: TGCAGCGCCGAAGGTGGTATGAGTGGCTACACCTTC

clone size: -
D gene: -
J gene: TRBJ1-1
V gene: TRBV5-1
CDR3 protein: CASSLGGWSENTEAFF
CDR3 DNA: TGCGCCAGCAGCCTCGGGGGGTGGTCGGAGAACACTGAAGCTTTCTTT

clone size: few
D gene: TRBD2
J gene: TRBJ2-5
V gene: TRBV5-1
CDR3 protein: CASSDHGTSGRETQYF
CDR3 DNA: TGCGCCAGCAGTGACCATGGGACTAGCGGGAGAGAGACCCAGTACTTC

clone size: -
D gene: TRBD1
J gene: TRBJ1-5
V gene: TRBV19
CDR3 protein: CASSGGTGGWQPQHF
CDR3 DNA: TGTGCCAGTAGTGGCGGGACAGGGGGCTGGCAGCCCCAGCATTTT

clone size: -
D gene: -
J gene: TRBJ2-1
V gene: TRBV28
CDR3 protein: CASSFLLGGQDEQFF
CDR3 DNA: TGTGCCAGCAGTTTTTTGCTAGGGGGACAAGATGAGCAGTTCTTC

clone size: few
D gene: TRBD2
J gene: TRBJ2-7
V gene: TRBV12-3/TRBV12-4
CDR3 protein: CASSFIVDRSGGQESSYEQYF
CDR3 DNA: TGTGCCAGCAGTTTCATCGTGGACCGGTCGGGGGGGCAGGAGAGCTCCTACGAGCAGTACTTC

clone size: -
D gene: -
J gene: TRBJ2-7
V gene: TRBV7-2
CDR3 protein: CASSSKGGFEQYF
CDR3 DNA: TGTGCCAGCAGTTCCAAAGGAGGCTTCGAGCAGTACTTC

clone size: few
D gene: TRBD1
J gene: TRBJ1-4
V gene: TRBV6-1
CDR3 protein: CASSSGQGGMYEKLFF
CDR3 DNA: TGTGCCAGCAGCTCGGGACAGGGAGGAATGTACGAAAAACTGTTTTTT

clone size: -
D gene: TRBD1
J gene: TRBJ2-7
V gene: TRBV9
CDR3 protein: CASSLRTGDSYEQYF
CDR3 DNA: TGTGCCAGCAGCCTTCGGACAGGGGACTCCTACGAGCAGTACTTC

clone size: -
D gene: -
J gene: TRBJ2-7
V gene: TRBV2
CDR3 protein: CASSDAGFEQYF
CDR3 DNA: TGTGCCAGCAGTGATGCCGGGTTCGAGCAGTACTTC

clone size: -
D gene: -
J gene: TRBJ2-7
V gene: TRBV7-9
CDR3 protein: CASTLGTGTDEQYF
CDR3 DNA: TGTGCCAGCACCCTCGGGACGGGGACTGACGAGCAGTACTTC

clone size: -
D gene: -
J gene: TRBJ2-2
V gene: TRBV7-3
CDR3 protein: CASSSGGGHLNTGELFF
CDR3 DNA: TGTGCCAGCAGCTCAGGTGGGGGACACCTAAACACCGGGGAGCTGTTTTTT

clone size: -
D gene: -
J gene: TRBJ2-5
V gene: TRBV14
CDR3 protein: CASSFVLGETQYF
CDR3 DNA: TGTGCCAGCAGCTTCGTACTTGGAGAGACCCAGTACTTC

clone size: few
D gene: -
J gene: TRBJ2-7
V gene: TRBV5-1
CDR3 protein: CANSWSQGPYEQYF
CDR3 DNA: TGCGCCAACAGCTGGAGTCAGGGACCCTACGAGCAGTACTTC

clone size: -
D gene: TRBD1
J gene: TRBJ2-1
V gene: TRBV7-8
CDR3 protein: CASSTRGTDYNEQFF
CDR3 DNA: TGTGCCAGCAGCACTAGGGGGACAGACTACAATGAGCAGTTCTTC

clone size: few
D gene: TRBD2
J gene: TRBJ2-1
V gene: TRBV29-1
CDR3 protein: CSVALRLAGDNEQSF
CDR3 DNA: TGCAGCGTCGCCCTCCGACTAGCGGGGGACAATGAGCAGTCCTTC

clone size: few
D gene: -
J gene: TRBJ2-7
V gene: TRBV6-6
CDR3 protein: CASWQDSYEQYF
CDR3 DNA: TGTGCCAGCTGGCAAGACTCCTACGAGCAGTACTTC

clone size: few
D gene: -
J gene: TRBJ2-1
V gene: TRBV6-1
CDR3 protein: CASSGDRRNEQFF
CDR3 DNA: TGTGCCAGCAGTGGCGACAGGAGGAATGAGCAGTTCTTC

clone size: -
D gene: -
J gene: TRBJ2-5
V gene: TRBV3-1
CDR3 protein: CASSQPNRLGQETQYF
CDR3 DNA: TGTGCCAGCAGCCAACCCAACCGACTAGGGCAAGAGACCCAGTACTTC

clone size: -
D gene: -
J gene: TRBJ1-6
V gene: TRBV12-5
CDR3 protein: CASGLPEYNSPLHF
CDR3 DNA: TGTGCTAGTGGACTTCCGGAGTATAATTCACCCCTCCACTTT

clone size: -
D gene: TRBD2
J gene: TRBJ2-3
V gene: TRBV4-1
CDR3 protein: CASSQIAGEVDTQYF
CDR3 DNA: TGCGCCAGCAGCCAGATAGCGGGAGAAGTAGATACGCAGTATTTT

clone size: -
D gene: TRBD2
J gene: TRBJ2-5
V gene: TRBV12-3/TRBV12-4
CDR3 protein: CASGRLAGVEETQYF
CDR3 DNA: TGTGCCAGCGGCCGACTAGCGGGGGTTGAAGAGACCCAGTACTTC

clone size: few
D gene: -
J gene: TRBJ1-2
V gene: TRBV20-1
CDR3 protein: CSARGEVGNNYGYTF
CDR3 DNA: TGCAGTGCTAGAGGGGAGGTGGGAAATAACTATGGCTACACCTTC

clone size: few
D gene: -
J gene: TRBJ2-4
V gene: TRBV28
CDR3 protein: CASSLRLEGAKNIQYF
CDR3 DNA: TGTGCCAGCAGTTTAAGGTTGGAGGGTGCAAAAAACATTCAGTACTTC

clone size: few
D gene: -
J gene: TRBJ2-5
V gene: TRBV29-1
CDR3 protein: CSVEPIADKWKTQYF
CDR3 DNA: TGCAGCGTTGAGCCAATAGCGGACAAGTGGAAGACCCAGTACTTC

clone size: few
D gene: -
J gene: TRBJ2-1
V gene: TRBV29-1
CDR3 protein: CSGDRRGNEQFF
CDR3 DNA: TGCAGCGGCGACCGACGGGGGAATGAGCAGTTCTTC

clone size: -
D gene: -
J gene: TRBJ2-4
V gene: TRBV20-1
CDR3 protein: CSAAGTAKNIQYF
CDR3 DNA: TGCAGTGCCGCAGGGACGGCCAAAAACATTCAGTACTTC

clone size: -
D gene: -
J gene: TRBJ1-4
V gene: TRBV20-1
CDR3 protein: CSARDGAGAIEKLFF
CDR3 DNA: TGCAGTGCTAGAGATGGGGCGGGGGCGATCGAAAAACTGTTTTTT

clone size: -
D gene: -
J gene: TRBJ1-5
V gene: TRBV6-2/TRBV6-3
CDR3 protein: CASSYSYQPQHF
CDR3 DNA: TGTGCCAGCAGTTACAGCTATCAGCCCCAGCATTTT

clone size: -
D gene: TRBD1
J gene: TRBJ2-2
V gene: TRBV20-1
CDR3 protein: CSARGDRAIRGELFF
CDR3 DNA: TGCAGTGCTAGGGGGGACAGGGCGATCCGAGGGGAGCTGTTTTTT

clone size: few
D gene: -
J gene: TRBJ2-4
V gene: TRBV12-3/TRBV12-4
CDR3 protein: CASSLIAKNIQYF
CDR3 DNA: TGTGCCAGCAGTCTCATAGCCAAAAACATTCAGTACTTC

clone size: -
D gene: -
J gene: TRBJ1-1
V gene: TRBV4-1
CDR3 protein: CASRPTGPTMNTEAFF
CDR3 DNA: TGCGCCAGCAGACCCACAGGTCCTACCATGAACACTGAAGCTTTCTTT

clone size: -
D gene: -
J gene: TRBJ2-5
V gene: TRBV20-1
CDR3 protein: CSARGQEETQYF
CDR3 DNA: TGCAGTGCTAGAGGACAGGAAGAGACCCAGTACTTC

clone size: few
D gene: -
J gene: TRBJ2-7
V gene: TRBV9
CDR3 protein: CASSVEGHSSLSEQYF
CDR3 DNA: TGTGCCAGCAGCGTAGAGGGGCATTCTAGCCTCTCCGAGCAGTACTTC

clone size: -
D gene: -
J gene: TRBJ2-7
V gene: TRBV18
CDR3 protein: CASSPSAAYEQYF
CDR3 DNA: TGTGCCAGCTCGCCCTCGGCGGCCTACGAGCAGTACTTC

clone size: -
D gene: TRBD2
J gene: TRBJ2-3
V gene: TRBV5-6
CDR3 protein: CASSLVLAGFSSTDTQYF
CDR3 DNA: TGTGCCAGCAGCTTGGTACTAGCGGGGTTCTCGAGCACAGATACGCAGTATTTT

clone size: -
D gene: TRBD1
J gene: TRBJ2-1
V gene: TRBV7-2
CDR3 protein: CASGQGAGVQFF
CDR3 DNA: TGTGCCAGCGGACAGGGGGCAGGGGTTCAGTTCTTC

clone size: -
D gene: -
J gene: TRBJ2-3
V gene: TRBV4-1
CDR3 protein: CASSLGSGFTDTQYF
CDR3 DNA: TGCGCCAGCAGCCTTGGGAGCGGGTTCACAGATACGCAGTATTTT

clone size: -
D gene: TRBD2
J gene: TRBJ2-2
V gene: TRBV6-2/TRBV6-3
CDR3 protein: CASMGRGYTGELFF
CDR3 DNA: TGTGCCAGCATGGGGCGGGGGTACACCGGGGAGCTGTTTTTT

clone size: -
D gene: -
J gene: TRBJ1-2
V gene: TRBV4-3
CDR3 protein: CASSQDVVSYGYTF
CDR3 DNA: TGCGCCAGCAGCCAAGACGTCGTCTCGTATGGCTACACCTTC

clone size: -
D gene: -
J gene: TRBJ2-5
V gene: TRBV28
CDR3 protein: CASSSSGLAQETQYF
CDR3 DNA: TGTGCCAGCAGTTCCTCAGGACTCGCCCAAGAGACCCAGTACTTC

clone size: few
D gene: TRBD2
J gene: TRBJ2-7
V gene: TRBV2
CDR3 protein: CASRGGGLYEQYF
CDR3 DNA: TGTGCCAGCCGTGGCGGGGGACTCTACGAGCAGTACTTC

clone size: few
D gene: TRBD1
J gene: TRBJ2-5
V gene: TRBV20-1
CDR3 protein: CSARDREKEQYF
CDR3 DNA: TGCAGTGCGCGGGACAGGGAGAAGGAGCAGTACTTC

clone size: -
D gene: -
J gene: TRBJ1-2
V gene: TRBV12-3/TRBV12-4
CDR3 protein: CASSSGVDYGYTF
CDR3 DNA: TGTGCCAGCAGCTCAGGGGTAGACTATGGCTACACCTTC

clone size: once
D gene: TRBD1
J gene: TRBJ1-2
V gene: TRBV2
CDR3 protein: CASSDPTGWGNYGYTF
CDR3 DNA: TGTGCCAGCAGTGACCCGACAGGGTGGGGTAACTATGGCTACACCTTC